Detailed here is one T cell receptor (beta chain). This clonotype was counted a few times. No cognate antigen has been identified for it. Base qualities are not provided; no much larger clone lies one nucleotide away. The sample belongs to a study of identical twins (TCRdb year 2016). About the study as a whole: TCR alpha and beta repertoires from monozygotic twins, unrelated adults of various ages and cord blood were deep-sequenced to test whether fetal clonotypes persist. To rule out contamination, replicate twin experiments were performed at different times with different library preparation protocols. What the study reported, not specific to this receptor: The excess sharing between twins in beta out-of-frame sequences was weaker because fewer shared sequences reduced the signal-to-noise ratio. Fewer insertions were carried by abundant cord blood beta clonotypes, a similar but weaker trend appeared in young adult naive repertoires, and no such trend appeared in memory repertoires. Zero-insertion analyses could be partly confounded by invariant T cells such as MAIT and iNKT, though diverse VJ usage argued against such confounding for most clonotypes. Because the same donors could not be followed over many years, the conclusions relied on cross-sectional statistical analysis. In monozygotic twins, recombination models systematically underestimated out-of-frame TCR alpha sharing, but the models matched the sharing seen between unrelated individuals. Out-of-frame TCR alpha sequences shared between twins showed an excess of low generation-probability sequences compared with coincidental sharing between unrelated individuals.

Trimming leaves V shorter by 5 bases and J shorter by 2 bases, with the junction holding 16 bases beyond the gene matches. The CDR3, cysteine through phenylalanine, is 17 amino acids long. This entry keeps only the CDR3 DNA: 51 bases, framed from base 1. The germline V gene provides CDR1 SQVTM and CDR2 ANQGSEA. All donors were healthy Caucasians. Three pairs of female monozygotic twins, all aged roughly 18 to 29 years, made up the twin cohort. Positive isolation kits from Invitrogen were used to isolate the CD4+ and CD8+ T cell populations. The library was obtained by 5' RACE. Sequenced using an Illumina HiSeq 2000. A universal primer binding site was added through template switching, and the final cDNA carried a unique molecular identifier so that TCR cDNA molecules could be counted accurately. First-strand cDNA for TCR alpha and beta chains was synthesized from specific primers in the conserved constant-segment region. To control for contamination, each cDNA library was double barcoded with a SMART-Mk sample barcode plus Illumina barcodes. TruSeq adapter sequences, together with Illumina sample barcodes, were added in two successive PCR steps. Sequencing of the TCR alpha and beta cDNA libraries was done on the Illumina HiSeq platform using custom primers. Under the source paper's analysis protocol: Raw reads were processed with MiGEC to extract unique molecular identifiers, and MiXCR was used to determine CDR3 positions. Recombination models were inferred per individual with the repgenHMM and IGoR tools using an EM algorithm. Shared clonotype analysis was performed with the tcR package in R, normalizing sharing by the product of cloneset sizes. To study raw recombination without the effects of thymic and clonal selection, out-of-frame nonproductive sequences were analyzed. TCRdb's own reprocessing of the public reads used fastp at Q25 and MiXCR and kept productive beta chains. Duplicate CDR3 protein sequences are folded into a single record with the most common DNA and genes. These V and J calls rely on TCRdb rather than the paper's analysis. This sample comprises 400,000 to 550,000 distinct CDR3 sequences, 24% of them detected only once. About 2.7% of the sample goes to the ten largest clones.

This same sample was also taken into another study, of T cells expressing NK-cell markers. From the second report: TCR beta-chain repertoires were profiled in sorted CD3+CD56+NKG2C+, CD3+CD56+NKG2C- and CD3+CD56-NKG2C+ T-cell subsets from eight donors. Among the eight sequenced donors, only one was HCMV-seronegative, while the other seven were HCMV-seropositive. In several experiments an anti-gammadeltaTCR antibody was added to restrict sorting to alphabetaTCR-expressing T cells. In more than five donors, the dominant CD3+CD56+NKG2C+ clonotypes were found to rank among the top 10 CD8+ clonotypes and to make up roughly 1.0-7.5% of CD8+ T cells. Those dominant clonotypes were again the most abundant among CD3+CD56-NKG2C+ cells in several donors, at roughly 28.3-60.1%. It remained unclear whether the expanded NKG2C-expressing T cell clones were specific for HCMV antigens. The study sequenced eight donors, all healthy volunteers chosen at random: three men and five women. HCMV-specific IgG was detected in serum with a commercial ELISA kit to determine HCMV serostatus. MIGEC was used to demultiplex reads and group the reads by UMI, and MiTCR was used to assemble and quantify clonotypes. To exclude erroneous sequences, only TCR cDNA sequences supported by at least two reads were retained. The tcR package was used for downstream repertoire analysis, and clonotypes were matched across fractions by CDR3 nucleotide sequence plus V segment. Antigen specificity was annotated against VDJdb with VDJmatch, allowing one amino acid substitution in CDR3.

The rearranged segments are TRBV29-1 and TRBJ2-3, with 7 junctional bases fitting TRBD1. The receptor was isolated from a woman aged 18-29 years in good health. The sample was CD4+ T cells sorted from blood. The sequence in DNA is TGCAGCGTTATCCTACTATACCCGGGACAGTTCACAGATACGCAGTATTTT. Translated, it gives CSVILLYPGQFTDTQYF.